Following are 6 T cell receptor beta chains from one sample sequenced in a study of shared clonotypes between healthy human individuals. The repertoire was sequenced with immunoSEQ multiplex PCR; TCRdb's copy has only in-frame clones and lacks some. The sample carries roughly 2,000,000 clones, roughly 95% recorded once. CD45RO negativity and positive selection for CCR7 defined naive CD8 cells, a population that excluded terminally differentiated effector memory CD45RA+ cells. Sequencing was done on a sample of naive CD8+ T cells from PBMCs. Receptors originate from a man younger than 35 in good health. Some clones in this sample may be carry-over from other donors' samples.

The chain links TRBV11-1 to TRBJ2-7; D may be TRBD2 (7 bases). Germline loops: CDR1 SGHAT, CDR2 FQDESV (reference sequence). The CDR3 has 15 amino acids. V was clipped by 6 bases and J by 3 bases, with 18 bases between them. The CDR3 reads CASSGTGSGGYEQYF. In DNA form, the CDR3 reads TGTGCCAGCAGTGGCACAGGGTCGGGGGGCTACGAGCAGTACTTC.

This chain links TRBV20-1 with TRBJ1-1; D is unclear. The CDR3 loop spans 10 amino acids. Trimming took 6 bases from V and 9 from J, leaving 11 bases between them. Germline lookup yields CDR1 DFQATT and CDR2 SNEGSKA (reference sequence). The CDR3 DNA sequence: TGCAGTGCACCTGCCCCACAAGCTTTCTTT. Protein: CSAPAPQAFF.

The chain uses TRBV27 and TRBJ2-1, with D possibly being TRBD1 or TRBD2 (6 bases each). Per the germline V gene, CDR1 is MNHEY and CDR2 is SMNVEV (reference sequence). The germline V and J ends were trimmed by 3 bases and 2 bases, with 11 bases remaining between them. The CDR3 has 15 residues. The CDR3 DNA reads TGTGCCAGCAGTTTGTCGGGGGCCACCTACAATGAGCAGTTCTTC. Protein sequence: CASSLSGATYNEQFF.

The V call is TRBV28, the J call TRBJ2-7; D unresolved. The CDR3 runs 14 residues. In germline, CDR1 is MDHEN, CDR2 SYDVKM. V was pared by 1 base and J by 3 bases, with 10 bases between. The CDR3: CASSLFGSLYEQYF. The CDR3 nucleotides are TGTGCCAGCAGTTTATTCGGGTCTCTCTACGAGCAGTACTTC.

To note about this clone: The same CDR3 also results from other DNA sequences found in this sample. The V and J genes are TRBV30 and TRBJ1-2, with D hard to call. The CDR3 loop spans 11 amino acids. Trimming removed 1 base from V and 6 bases from J, with 6 bases in between. The germline V gene encodes CDR1 GTSNPN and CDR2 SVGIG (reference sequence). CDR3 loop: CAWSGGNGYTF. The CDR3 nucleotides read TGTGCCTGGAGTGGCGGAAATGGCTACACCTTC.

CDR3 residues: CASSYLFASTDTQYF. The CDR3 DNA follows: TGTGCCAGCAGTTATCTTTTCGCGAGCACAGATACGCAGTATTTT. The chain links TRBV6-5 to TRBJ2-3; D uncertain. Germline V gene sequence: CDR1 MNHEY, CDR2 SVGAGI. CDR3 length equals 15 residues. V was trimmed by 3 bases and J by 0 bases, leaving 10 bases between them.